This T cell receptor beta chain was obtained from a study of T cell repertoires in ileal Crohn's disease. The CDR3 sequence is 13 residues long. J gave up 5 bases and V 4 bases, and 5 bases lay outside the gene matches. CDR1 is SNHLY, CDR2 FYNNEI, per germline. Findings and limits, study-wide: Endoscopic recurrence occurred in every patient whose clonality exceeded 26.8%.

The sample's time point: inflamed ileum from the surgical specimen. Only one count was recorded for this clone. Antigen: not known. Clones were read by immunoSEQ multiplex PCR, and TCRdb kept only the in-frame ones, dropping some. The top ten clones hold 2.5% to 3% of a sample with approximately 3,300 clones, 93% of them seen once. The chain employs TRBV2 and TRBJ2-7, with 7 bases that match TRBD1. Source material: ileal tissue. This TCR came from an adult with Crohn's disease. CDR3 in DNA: TGTGCCAGCAGTGTGGGCAGGGGGAACGAGCAGTACTTC. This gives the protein CASSVGRGNEQYF.